The next 30 T cell receptor beta chains were all read from a single sample in a study of blood T cell repertoires in COVID-19. The data were produced by immunoSEQ multiplex PCR, yet TCRdb's version contains in-frame clones alone and is incomplete. The profile shows about 220,000 clones, 80% to 90% of them singletons. The material sequenced was PBMCs or T cells enriched from blood (not recorded which). These receptors all come from a woman aged 45-65 years with acute COVID-19.

This clone was picked up one time. The chain has TRBV11-3 and TRBJ1-5; perhaps TRBD1 as D (6 bases). Per the germline V gene, CDR1 is SGHNT and CDR2 is YENEEA. The CDR3 contains 15 residues. V lost 4 bases to trimming and J lost 3 bases, with 13 bases between them. Written as DNA, the CDR3 is TGTGCCAGCAGCTCGAACAGGGTCTACAATCAGCCCCAGCATTTT. Amino acid sequence: CASSSNRVYNQPQHF.

The CDR3 nucleotides are TGTGCCAGCAGCGTAGATTACAGGAACTATGGCTACACCTTC. Residues: CASSVDYRNYGYTF. V and J are TRBV9 and TRBJ1-2, with D maybe TRBD1 (5 bases). Trimming left V 0 bases short and J 2 bases short, with 8 bases between. The length of the CDR3 is 14 residues. CDR1 is SGDLS and CDR2 is YYNGEE in the germline V gene.

This chain uses TRBV28 with TRBJ2-3; 7 bases are a match to TRBD2. V was clipped by 3 bases and J by 8 bases; unmatched bases: 8. Germline V CDR1 and CDR2: MDHEN, SYDVKM. This CDR3 is built from 14 residues. The CDR3 here is CASSFGGSIGTQYF. Written as DNA, the CDR3 is TGTGCCAGCAGTTTTGGCGGGAGCATAGGTACGCAGTATTTT.

The genes are TRBV4-1 and TRBJ1-1; D not resolved. This CDR3 is built from 15 residues. Germline CDR1 MGHRA, CDR2 YSYEKL. V was cut by 4 bases and J by 0 bases, with 12 bases left in between. The CDR3 DNA follows: TGCGCCAGCAGCCTTACGGGGAGCATGAACACTGAAGCTTTCTTT. This encodes CASSLTGSMNTEAFF.

This clone was observed a single time. J is TRBJ2-7 and V is TRBV28, with no clear D. Trimming took off 4 bases at V and 1 base at J, with 14 bases between the two ends. Germline assignment: CDR1 MDHEN and CDR2 SYDVKM. The CDR3 is made up of 15 amino acids. CDR3 sequence (DNA): TGTGCCAGCAGTTCCCTTATTCCTAGTTCCTACGAGCAGTACTTC. It specifies CASSSLIPSSYEQYF.

The chain is built from TRBV7-9 and TRBJ2-7; D is perhaps TRBD2 (5 bases). Germline V gene sequence: CDR1 SEHNR, CDR2 FQNEAQ (reference sequence). Trimming removed 5 bases at V and 6 bases at J, with 17 bases between. CDR3 length equals 14 residues. This chain's CDR3 is CASSLSGPVREQYF. CDR3 bases: TGTGCCAGCAGCCTAAGCGGCCCAGTCCGCGAGCAGTACTTC.

V gene TRBV19 combines with J gene TRBJ2-7; 9 nucleotides align to TRBD1. V lost 5 bases, J lost 2 bases, and 7 bases stayed unmatched. The CDR3 has 15 amino acids. From germline, CDR1 is LNHDA and CDR2 SQIVND (reference sequence). CDR3 protein: CASSSPDRGTYEQYF. Written as DNA, the CDR3 is TGTGCCAGTAGTTCCCCAGACAGGGGGACCTACGAGCAGTACTTC.

Concerning this clone itself: Other DNA variants within this sample encode the same CDR3. CDR3 nucleotide sequence: TGTGCCAGCAGTTTAGCGAGGTACGAGCAGTACTTC. Translation: CASSLARYEQYF. The gene calls are TRBV28 and TRBJ2-7; D is unclear. Per the germline V gene, CDR1 is MDHEN and CDR2 is SYDVKM. This CDR3 has 12 amino acids. V lost 2 bases to trimming and J lost 4 bases, with 6 bases between them.

This clone appeared once. The chain recombines TRBV6-5 with TRBJ1-4; the match to TRBD1 covers 12 bases. The germline V gene has CDR1 MNHEY and CDR2 SVGAGI. Germline trimming cut 4 bases from V and 8 bases from J; bases unmatched to any gene: 5. This CDR3 is 15 amino acids long. DNA of the CDR3: TGTGCCAGCAGTTCCCTCGGGACAGGGGGCGAAAAACTGTTTTTT. This translates into CASSSLGTGGEKLFF.

This clone has a single count. V gene TRBV28 combines with J gene TRBJ1-5, with D uncertain. V was clipped by 3 bases and J by 11 bases, with 26 bases between them. Germline V gene sequence: CDR1 MDHEN, CDR2 SYDVKM. This CDR3 has 17 amino acids. The CDR3 region has the DNA TGTGCCAGCAGTTTGGTTACGGGAGCCCTCGAATCAATGACCCAGCATTTT. Translation: CASSLVTGALESMTQHF.

V usage is TRBV10-3 and J usage is TRBJ1-5; D is unclear. The CDR3 has 12 amino acids. CDR1 is ENHRY and CDR2 is SYGVKD in the germline V gene. V shed 10 bases and J shed 7 bases, with 14 bases lying between them. Here the CDR3 DNA reads TGTGCCACCCGGTCTCCGGGGCAGCCCCAGCATTTT. It specifies CATRSPGQPQHF.

The count of this clone is one. The chain is built from TRBV28 and TRBJ2-7, with D possibly being TRBD1 (5 bases). This CDR3 comprises 15 residues. Germline V lookup: CDR1 MDHEN, CDR2 SYDVKM. With 2 bases removed from V and 0 bases from J, the gap between germline ends came to 11 bases. The CDR3 nucleotides are TGTGCCAGCAGTTTAACAGGCACGAACTCCTACGAGCAGTACTTC. Its protein product is CASSLTGTNSYEQYF.

The chain links TRBV3-1 (or the pseudogene TRBV3-2) to TRBJ1-5; weak D call: TRBD1 (5 bases). Germline CDR1 reads LGHDT; CDR2 reads YNNKEL (reference sequence). The CDR3 length is 12 residues. With 2 bases removed from V and 7 bases from J, the gap between germline ends came to 6 bases. The CDR3 protein is CASSQQGQPQHF. As DNA, the CDR3 is TGTGCCAGCAGCCAACAGGGACAGCCCCAGCATTTT.

CDR3 DNA: TGCGCCAGCAGCCAAGTGAGGGGGAGCTCTGGAAACACCATATATTTT. Translation gives CASSQVRGSSGNTIYF. This chain joins TRBV4-1 and TRBJ1-3, with D possibly being TRBD1 (6 bases). CDR1 is MGHRA, CDR2 YSYEKL, per germline. CDR3 length: 16 amino acids. Deletions cut 1 base from V and 0 bases from J, with 10 bases between.

The chain has TRBV6-1 and TRBJ1-2; the D gene is possibly TRBD1 (6 bases). CDR1 MNHNS and CDR2 SASEGT come from the germline V gene. V lost 4 bases and J lost 6, with 21 bases in between. The CDR3 spans 16 residues. CDR3 DNA sequence: TGTGCCAGCAGTGGCCCCGGGACACCTCACTGGGATGGCTACACCTTC. Its protein is CASSGPGTPHWDGYTF.

In this sample, this clone turned up once. The chain couples TRBV7-3 to TRBJ2-6; possible D gene TRBD1, 7 bases. The germline gives CDR1 SGHTA, CDR2 FQGTGA. This CDR3 is 17 amino acids long. The V gene lost 10 bases and the J gene lost 4 bases, with 23 bases spanning the gap. In nucleotides, the CDR3 is TGTGCCACCTCTCGAGGAGGGGGCGCTACAGGGGCCAACGTCCTGACTTTC. Amino acids: CATSRGGGATGANVLTF.

The rearrangement links TRBV3-1 (or the pseudogene TRBV3-2) to TRBJ2-1; 10 bases match TRBD2. The CDR3 consists of 12 residues. Germline V gene data show CDR1 as LGHDT and CDR2 as YNNKEL (reference sequence). V dropped 3 bases and J dropped 15; count of bases not matched to a gene: 5. The CDR3, as DNA: TGTGCCAGCAGCCAGTCAACTAGCGGGGCGTTCTTC. This sequence encodes CASSQSTSGAFF.

V usage is TRBV27 and J usage is TRBJ2-7, with D hard to call. Germline V gene data show CDR1 as MNHEY and CDR2 as SMNVEV (reference sequence). The CDR3 is 15 residues long. The V end lost 2 bases, the J end lost 0 bases, and 11 bases lay between the germline ends. In DNA form, the CDR3 reads TGTGCCAGCAGTTTAGGGCATGGAAGCTCCTACGAGCAGTACTTC. It translates to CASSLGHGSSYEQYF.

Many counts were recorded for this clone. The V and J genes are TRBV4-1 and TRBJ2-7, with 8 bases matching TRBD2. The trim removed 1 base at V and 2 bases at J, leaving 7 bases unmatched. The CDR3 covers 16 residues. Germline loops: CDR1 MGHRA, CDR2 YSYEKL. The CDR3 loop is CASSQAPSGSAYEQYF. In DNA form, the CDR3 reads TGCGCCAGCAGCCAAGCACCGAGCGGGAGCGCCTACGAGCAGTACTTC.

The V and J genes are TRBV29-1 and TRBJ2-7; 7 bases map to TRBD1. V was pared by 6 bases and J by 5 bases, with 10 bases of the junction left unmatched. This CDR3 has 13 amino acids. Germline CDR1 and CDR2: SQVTM and ANQGSEA. CDR3 sequence reads: CSVPTGLSDEQYF. The DNA of the CDR3 is TGCAGCGTCCCGACAGGGTTGAGTGACGAGCAGTACTTC.

The table lists this clone with a count of one. The rearrangement links TRBV5-1 to TRBJ2-5, with D maybe TRBD2 (5 bases). Germline values: CDR1 SGHRS, CDR2 YFSETQ. V was shortened by 4 bases and J by 2 bases, with 21 bases between the two germline ends. The CDR3 is made up of 17 amino acids. The CDR3 here is CASSLKPYGNTQETQYF. Here the CDR3 DNA reads TGCGCCAGCAGCCTAAAGCCGTACGGGAACACACAAGAGACCCAGTACTTC.

This sequence joins TRBV6-5 and TRBJ1-2; D is perhaps TRBD1 (6 bases). Germline V lookup: CDR1 MNHEY, CDR2 SVGAGI. Trimming took 7 bases from V and 1 from J, leaving 10 bases between them. CDR3 length equals 13 residues. The CDR3 nucleotides read TGTGCCAGCACCGCACAGGGTAACTATGGCTACACCTTC. As protein: CASTAQGNYGYTF.

The rearrangement uses TRBV18 and TRBJ2-2; D uncertain. Germline lookup yields CDR1 KGHSH and CDR2 LQKENI. Between the trimmed V and J ends, which lost 1 base and 1 base, there was a span of 7 bases. The CDR3 length is 15 residues. The CDR3 DNA is TGTGCCAGCTCACCACGGAGCGAGAACACCGGGGAGCTGTTTTTT. Amino acids: CASSPRSENTGELFF.

The V gene is TRBV28, the J gene TRBJ1-2, with D tentatively TRBD1 (5 bases). Trimming pared 10 bases from V and 5 bases from J, leaving 17 bases between. The CDR3 is 13 amino acids. Germline lookup yields CDR1 MDHEN and CDR2 SYDVKM. The CDR3 bases are TGTGCCATCCAGGGACTGGAGGGGTATGGCTACACCTTC. Amino acids: CAIQGLEGYGYTF.

The chain has TRBV20-1 and TRBJ2-1; 9 positions agree with TRBD1. The V and J ends lost 3 bases and 6 bases, in that order; junction bases with no gene match: 15. In germline, CDR1 is DFQATT, CDR2 SNEGSKA (reference sequence). CDR3 size: 17 residues. Written as DNA, the CDR3 is TGCAGTGCTAGTGTACAGACCGGGACAGGGTTCTTCAATGAGCAGTTCTTC. Translated: CSASVQTGTGFFNEQFF.

The rearrangement joins TRBV10-3 to TRBJ1-5; no clear D gene. The V end lost 3 bases, the J end lost 1 base, and 4 bases lay between the germline ends. The length of the CDR3 is 13 residues. Germline V gene data show CDR1 as ENHRY and CDR2 as SYGVKD. The CDR3 bases are TGTGCCATCAGTGAAATAAGCAATCAGCCCCAGCATTTT. It yields the protein CAISEISNQPQHF.

The DNA of the CDR3 is TGTGCCAGCAGCCAAGGGACAGGGGGCGACCAAGAGACCCAGTACTTC. Translating gives CASSQGTGGDQETQYF. This chain joins TRBV4-2 and TRBJ2-5; 11 bases match TRBD1. This CDR3 spans 16 amino acids. Looked up from germline, CDR1 is LGHNA and CDR2 is YNFKEQ. The V gene end was trimmed by 1 base and the J gene end by 0 bases; junction bases not matched to a gene: 1.

The V call is TRBV6-2 or TRBV6-3, the J call TRBJ2-7; D is perhaps TRBD2 (6 bases). Per germline, CDR1 MNHEY and CDR2 SVGEGT. The ends were cut back, 4 bases at V and 3 bases at J, with 13 bases in the middle. This CDR3 comprises 14 residues. CDR3 residues: CASSSRLGNYEQYF. CDR3 nucleotides: TGTGCCAGCAGTTCTAGACTAGGGAACTACGAGCAGTACTTC.

The chain has TRBV27 and TRBJ1-5; 7 nucleotides agree with TRBD1. CDR3 length: 17 amino acids. From germline, CDR1 is MNHEY and CDR2 SMNVEV (reference sequence). V lost 4 bases and J lost 0; bases outside the gene matches: 9. The chain's CDR3 is CASSSRRGTVSNQPQHF. As DNA, the CDR3 is TGTGCCAGCAGTTCGAGGAGAGGGACAGTTAGCAATCAGCCCCAGCATTTT.

The chain links TRBV27 to TRBJ1-1, with D perhaps TRBD1 (5 bases). Germline CDR1 MNHEY, CDR2 SMNVEV (reference sequence). V was trimmed by 3 bases and J by 4 bases, leaving 12 bases between them. CDR3 length equals 14 residues. The CDR3 DNA is TGTGCCAGCAGTTTCGTGGGGCGCGGCACTGAAGCTTTCTTT. Its translation: CASSFVGRGTEAFF.